A single sample gave rise to the 15 T cell receptor beta chains below, sequenced in a study of beta chain features in type 1 diabetes. Expressed TCRB transcripts were sequenced because the isolated RNA had all been reverse transcribed beforehand. Assay used: immunoSEQ multiplex PCR; TCRdb lists only in-frame clones, some missing. The repertoire holds 810,000 or so clones, with roughly a sixth as singletons. The sequenced sample consisted of naive CD4+ T cells from blood. These receptors were collected from a woman in her late teens or twenties in good health.

This chain links TRBV6-1 with TRBJ1-4; D is ambiguous. V shed 1 base and J shed 5 bases, with 17 bases lying between them. Looked up from germline, CDR1 is MNHNS and CDR2 is SASEGT. CDR3 length: 17 amino acids. CDR3 loop: CASSEGRGYNVNEKLFF. The CDR3 DNA reads as TGTGCCAGCAGTGAAGGCAGAGGGTATAACGTGAATGAAAAACTGTTTTTT.

A few counts support this clone. This chain links TRBV28 with TRBJ2-5; 11 bases map to TRBD2. The CDR3 sequence is 16 residues long. From germline, CDR1 is MDHEN and CDR2 SYDVKM. V was pared by 3 bases and J by 5 bases, with 8 bases of the junction left unmatched. CDR3 region: CASSFSLAGGGETQYF. The CDR3 region has the DNA TGTGCCAGCAGTTTTAGTCTAGCGGGAGGTGGGGAGACCCAGTACTTC. The full variable domain, completed using reference TRBV28 and TRBJ2-5, is DVKVTQSSRYLVKRTGEKVFLECVQDMDHENMFWYRQDPGLGLRLIYFSYDVKMKEKGDIPEGYSVSREKKERFSLILESASTNQTSMYLCASSFSLAGGGETQYFGPGTRLLVL.

The chain is built from TRBV18 and TRBJ1-4, with a possible D match to TRBD1 (5 bases). The CDR3 consists of 17 residues. Germline CDR1 KGHSH, CDR2 LQKENI. The V end lost 3 bases, the J end lost 0 bases, and 14 bases lay between the germline ends. The CDR3 region has the DNA TGTGCCAGCTCACCTAGGGGCTCCGTTGCAACTAATGAAAAACTGTTTTTT. It translates to CASSPRGSVATNEKLFF.

This clone was observed a handful of times. V usage is TRBV2 and J usage is TRBJ2-3, with D tentatively TRBD1 (5 bases). Germline CDR1 and CDR2: SNHLY and FYNNEI. The CDR3 runs 15 residues. Trimming removed 4 bases from V and 4 bases from J, with 15 bases in between. The CDR3: CASSATGAVADTQYF. Written as DNA, the CDR3 is TGTGCCAGCAGTGCCACAGGCGCGGTAGCAGATACGCAGTATTTT.

V and J are TRBV6-5 and TRBJ2-7, with a tentative D call TRBD1 (5 bases). CDR3 length: 12 residues. The V gene's germline CDR1 is MNHEY and CDR2 SVGAGI. Trimming removed 9 bases from V and 3 bases from J, with 12 bases in between. The CDR3 spells CASSWGLYEQYF. In DNA, the CDR3 is TGTGCCAGTTCGTGGGGCCTCTACGAGCAGTACTTC.

In its sample, this clone was seen many times. The chain employs TRBV10-3 and TRBJ2-7, with D possibly being TRBD1 (6 bases). Germline CDR1 ENHRY, CDR2 SYGVKD. The CDR3 loop spans 12 amino acids. V shed 6 bases and J shed 0 bases, with 6 bases lying between them. The CDR3 DNA follows: TGTGCCATCAGGGACAGCTCCTACGAGCAGTACTTC. It yields the protein CAIRDSSYEQYF.

The V gene is TRBV14, the J gene TRBJ2-3; 8 bases match TRBD2. CDR3 size: 15 residues. Losses at the gene ends were 5 bases for V and 1 base for J; bases not matched to a gene: 5. The germline V gene encodes CDR1 SGHDN and CDR2 FVKESK. CDR3 sequence reads: CASSGLAARTDTQYF. The CDR3 bases are TGTGCCAGCAGCGGACTAGCAGCCCGCACAGATACGCAGTATTTT.

The J gene is TRBJ2-1, the V gene TRBV27; no clear D. Germline CDR1 reads MNHEY; CDR2 reads SMNVEV (reference sequence). The V end lost 3 bases, the J end lost 5 bases, and 11 bases lay between the germline ends. The CDR3 is 14 amino acids. The CDR3 coding sequence is TGTGCCAGCAGTTTCAGGAACCGACACAATGAGCAGTTCTTC. This translates into CASSFRNRHNEQFF.

V and J are TRBV7-8 and TRBJ1-3, with D uncertain. The V end lost 2 bases, the J end lost 0 bases, and 2 bases lay between the germline ends. This CDR3 is 13 amino acids long. Germline-derived CDR1 and CDR2 are SGHVS and FQNEAQ. The CDR3 loop is CASSLSSGNTIYF. In DNA form, the CDR3 reads TGTGCCAGCAGCTTAAGCTCTGGAAACACCATATATTTT.

This clone was observed a few times. The same CDR3 arises from other DNA sequences in this sample as well. The chain joins TRBV29-1 to TRBJ2-5, with 10 nucleotides matching TRBD2. CDR1 and CDR2 (germline): SQVTM, ANQGSEA. Trimming removed 6 bases from V and 5 bases from J; junction bases left unmatched: 3. The length of the CDR3 is 12 residues. The CDR3 sequence is CSVSSGSETQYF. CDR3 DNA sequence: TGCAGCGTCTCTAGCGGGAGTGAGACCCAGTACTTC.

This clone was observed a handful of times. The same CDR3 also results from other DNA sequences found in this sample. V and J are TRBV7-2 and TRBJ2-7, with TRBD1 as a possible D gene (6 bases). V gave up 5 bases and J gave up 0 bases, with 11 bases separating them. CDR1 and CDR2 (germline): SGHTA, FQGNSA. The CDR3 spans 14 residues. CDR3 loop: CASSLTGSSYEQYF. As DNA, the CDR3 is TGTGCCAGCAGCCTCACAGGGAGCTCCTACGAGCAGTACTTC.

The V and J genes are TRBV19 and TRBJ2-1; D may be TRBD2 (5 bases). Germline V lookup: CDR1 LNHDA, CDR2 SQIVND (reference sequence). The length of the CDR3 is 12 residues. The germline V and J ends were trimmed by 3 bases and 8 bases, with 8 bases remaining between them. As DNA, the CDR3 is TGTGCCAGTAGTATGTCGCGGGATGAGCAGTTCTTC. Translation: CASSMSRDEQFF.

This chain joins TRBV7-2 and TRBJ2-1, with D possibly being TRBD2 (6 bases). From germline, CDR1 is SGHTA and CDR2 FQGNSA. The CDR3 is 15 amino acids. Trimming removed 3 bases at V and 4 bases at J, with 13 bases between. The CDR3 DNA reads TGTGCCAGCAGCTTGGTAGCGGTCCTTTACAATGAGCAGTTCTTC. Protein: CASSLVAVLYNEQFF.

This clone was seen a handful of times. This same CDR3 is encoded by further DNA sequences in the sample. The chain links TRBV19 to TRBJ2-7; D is ambiguous. Germline CDR1 LNHDA, CDR2 SQIVND (reference sequence). The V gene lost 3 bases and the J gene lost 4 bases, with 7 bases spanning the gap. This CDR3 comprises 12 residues. The CDR3 region is CASSMIGYEQYF. The CDR3 DNA follows: TGTGCCAGTAGTATGATCGGATACGAGCAGTACTTC.

There are a few counts of this clone. The chain uses TRBV6-6 and TRBJ1-5, with unresolved D. The V gene lost 2 bases and the J gene lost 0 bases, with 8 bases spanning the gap. The V gene's germline CDR1 is MNHNY and CDR2 SVGAGI (reference sequence). The CDR3 is made up of 15 amino acids. The CDR3 region has the DNA TGTGCCAGCAGTTACGAGGCGATTAGCAATCAGCCCCAGCATTTT. This translates into CASSYEAISNQPQHF.